The 21 T cell receptor beta chains below were found in one sample sequenced in a study of blood T cell repertoires in COVID-19. Only in-frame clones appear in the TCRdb table, and some are missing; sequencing was by immunoSEQ multiplex PCR. The sample lists around 290,000 clones, about nine tenths occurring once. Sequencing was performed on PBMCs or T cells enriched from blood (not recorded which). These receptors came from a woman under 30 who had recovered from COVID-19.

This clone appeared a few times. This chain connects TRBV11-3 to TRBJ2-2, with 7 bases lining up with TRBD2. The J segment lost 7 bases and the V segment lost 5 bases, leaving 7 bases of the junction unmatched. The CDR3 length is 14 residues. CDR1 SGHNT and CDR2 YENEEA come from the germline V gene. The CDR3 protein is CASSVGLVGGELFF. The CDR3 nucleotides are TGTGCCAGCAGCGTCGGACTAGTCGGCGGGGAGCTGTTTTTT.

The chain carries TRBV5-6 and TRBJ1-1; no definite D call. In germline, CDR1 is SGHDT, CDR2 YYEEEE. V shed 2 bases and J shed 7 bases, with 9 bases lying between them. The CDR3 has 12 amino acids. The CDR3 here is CASSFGQLEAFF. The CDR3 DNA is TGTGCCAGCAGCTTTGGGCAGCTTGAAGCTTTCTTT.

This clone was found a few times. J is TRBJ1-1 and V is TRBV9; D not certain. The V and J ends lost 1 base and 0 bases respectively, with 4 bases between them. From germline, CDR1 is SGDLS and CDR2 YYNGEE. This CDR3 has 13 residues. The CDR3 coding sequence is TGTGCCAGCAGCGTACAGGTGAACACTGAAGCTTTCTTT. As protein: CASSVQVNTEAFF.

Only one count was recorded for this clone. Additional DNA sequences in this sample encode the identical CDR3. The chain links TRBV12-3 or TRBV12-4 to TRBJ1-5; D is ambiguous. The CDR3 is made up of 13 amino acids. V gave up 2 bases and J gave up 6 bases, with 8 bases separating them. CDR3 bases: TGTGCCAGCAGTTTAACGGGTGGTCAGCCCCAGCATTTT. Its protein product is CASSLTGGQPQHF.

This chain links TRBV11-2 with TRBJ1-4, with no clear D. This CDR3 is built from 15 residues. From germline, CDR1 is SGHAT and CDR2 FQNNGV. V dropped 5 bases and J dropped 4 bases, with 14 bases sitting between them. The CDR3 sequence is CASSQSMADNEKLFF. CDR3 sequence (DNA): TGTGCCAGCAGCCAAAGTATGGCAGATAATGAAAAACTGTTTTTT.

This clone was seen only once. The chain is built from TRBV20-1 and TRBJ2-7; a weak D match, TRBD2 (6 bases). The CDR3 sequence is 11 residues long. Trimming stripped 7 bases from V and 7 bases from J, with 14 bases between. CDR1 is DFQATT and CDR2 is SNEGSKA in the germline V gene (reference sequence). Here the CDR3 reads CSVGGAREQYF. The CDR3 DNA is TGCAGTGTGGGCGGGGCGAGGGAGCAGTACTTC.

This clone was seen a few times. CDR3 bases: TGCGCCAGCAGCTTGGGGCAGTTGGGAAACACCATATATTTT. Residues: CASSLGQLGNTIYF. V usage is TRBV5-1 and J usage is TRBJ1-3; no clear D. The V and J ends lost 0 bases and 4 bases respectively, with 8 bases between them. This CDR3 is 14 amino acids long. The germline gives CDR1 SGHRS, CDR2 YFSETQ.

This clone was seen repeatedly, ten times or more. V is TRBV10-3 and J is TRBJ2-1; TRBD2 agrees at 10 bases. With V trimmed by 0 bases and J by 9 bases, 8 bases remained unmatched. The germline gives CDR1 ENHRY, CDR2 SYGVKD. The CDR3 extends over 16 amino acids. CDR3 protein: CAISESSSGSLGEQFF. For the CDR3, the DNA is TGTGCCATCAGTGAGTCATCTAGCGGGAGCCTTGGTGAGCAGTTCTTC.

The chain uses TRBV7-9 and TRBJ2-1; a possible D gene is TRBD1 (5 bases). V was shortened by 1 base and J by 2 bases, with 9 bases between the two germline ends. Germline lookup yields CDR1 SEHNR and CDR2 FQNEAQ (reference sequence). The CDR3 runs 15 residues. CDR3 bases: TGTGCCAGCAGCTTAGTAGGGGCCGCCTACAATGAGCAGTTCTTC. Protein product: CASSLVGAAYNEQFF.

The chain uses TRBV7-6 and TRBJ2-7, with D possibly TRBD1 on 6 matching bases. This CDR3 is built from 14 residues. Trimming cost V 1 base and J 5 bases, with 12 bases left between them. Germline CDR1 reads SGHVS; CDR2 reads FNYEAQ. In nucleotides, the CDR3 is TGTGCCAGCAGCTTAGTGCAGGGGATGAACGAGCAGTACTTC. This codes for CASSLVQGMNEQYF.

In DNA, the CDR3 is TGTGCCAGCAGCTCGGGACAGGGGAGCACTGAAGCTTTCTTT. This encodes CASSSGQGSTEAFF. The genes are TRBV5-6 and TRBJ1-1, with 10 bases aligning to TRBD1. The CDR3 runs 14 residues. Losses at the gene ends were 3 bases for V and 4 bases for J; bases not matched to a gene: 3. Per germline, CDR1 SGHDT and CDR2 YYEEEE.

This clone was observed a handful of times. The chain links TRBV12-5 to TRBJ2-2, with 9 bases fitting TRBD2. CDR3 length equals 17 residues. CDR1 is LGHNT and CDR2 is FRNRAP in the germline V gene. The V gene end was trimmed by 3 bases and the J gene end by 1 base; junction bases not matched to a gene: 6. The CDR3 nucleotides read TGTGCTAGTGGTTTCGCCGCTAGCGGGGTGAACACCGGGGAGCTGTTTTTT. Protein product: CASGFAASGVNTGELFF.

This chain joins TRBV5-1 and TRBJ1-1, with 7 positions matching TRBD1. The V segment lost 1 base and the J segment 8 bases; nucleotides outside the gene matches: 5. Germline V lookup: CDR1 SGHRS, CDR2 YFSETQ. The CDR3 extends over 13 amino acids. CDR3: CASSLLGGGEAFF. The DNA for the CDR3 is TGCGCCAGCAGCTTGCTAGGGGGCGGAGAAGCTTTCTTT.

The V gene is TRBV25-1, the J gene TRBJ2-5; tentatively, D is TRBD1 (5 bases). The CDR3 consists of 13 residues. Trimming stripped 4 bases from V and 3 bases from J, with 9 bases between. Germline V gives CDR1 MGHDK, CDR2 SYGVNS. The CDR3 is CASSGAGKETQYF. CDR3 DNA: TGTGCCAGCAGTGGGGCAGGGAAAGAGACCCAGTACTTC.

This chain links TRBV28 with TRBJ1-5, with D uncertain. The CDR3 has 12 residues. V gave up 5 bases and J gave up 9 bases, with 11 bases separating them. CDR1 is MDHEN and CDR2 is SYDVKM in the germline V gene. The CDR3 DNA reads as TGTGCCAGCAGTCCACTCGCCCGGCCCCAGCATTTT. Its translation: CASSPLARPQHF.

J is TRBJ2-3 and V is TRBV28, with D possibly being TRBD2 (5 bases). The V end was cut by 3 bases, the J end by 1 base, with 11 bases between. The CDR3 totals 15 residues. Germline CDR1 reads MDHEN; CDR2 reads SYDVKM. CDR3 in DNA: TGTGCCAGCAGTTTGGCGGGCCACGGCACAGATACGCAGTATTTT. This sequence encodes CASSLAGHGTDTQYF.

The gene calls are TRBV28 and TRBJ2-3; 12 bases align to TRBD2. V dropped 6 bases and J dropped 6; count of bases not matched to a gene: 13. This CDR3 spans 17 amino acids. Per the germline V gene, CDR1 is MDHEN and CDR2 is SYDVKM. The DNA of the CDR3 is TGTGCCAGCAGGACGGCAAGACTAGCGGGAGACGCGGATACGCAGTATTTT. Translated: CASRTARLAGDADTQYF.

This clone was seen a handful of times. The chain recombines TRBV2 with TRBJ1-5; TRBD1 matches at 7 bases. Germline V CDR1 and CDR2: SNHLY, FYNNEI. The CDR3 runs to 15 residues. The trim removed 6 bases at V and 0 bases at J, leaving 5 bases unmatched. CDR3 nucleotides: TGTGCCAGCAGGGCGGACAGGCTTAGCAATCAGCCCCAGCATTTT. Encoded protein: CASRADRLSNQPQHF.

The chain combines TRBV3-1 (or the pseudogene TRBV3-2) with TRBJ1-4, with D tentatively TRBD1 (6 bases). Germline CDR1 is LGHDT and CDR2 is YNNKEL (reference sequence). The V end lost 4 bases, the J end lost 3 bases, and 12 bases lay between the germline ends. The CDR3 length is 15 residues. CDR3 sequence reads: CASSPRTAPNEKLFF. CDR3 DNA sequence: TGTGCCAGCAGCCCTCGGACAGCCCCTAATGAAAAACTGTTTTTT.

The chain recombines TRBV10-1 with TRBJ1-1; unclear D gene. The germline gives CDR1 WNHNN, CDR2 SYGVQD (reference sequence). V dropped 0 bases and J dropped 5 bases, with 13 bases sitting between them. The CDR3 runs to 15 residues. This CDR3 is CASSESRGQRTEAFF. Written as DNA, the CDR3 is TGCGCCAGCAGTGAGTCGAGAGGGCAGAGGACTGAAGCTTTCTTT.

The V and J genes are TRBV19 and TRBJ1-3; D remains ambiguous. The CDR3 extends over 11 amino acids. V gave up 10 bases and J gave up 4 bases, with 8 bases separating them. CDR1 LNHDA and CDR2 SQIVND come from the germline V gene (reference sequence). The chain's CDR3 is CATQPGNTIYF. The CDR3 DNA is TGTGCCACACAACCCGGAAACACCATATATTTT.